This TCR beta chain was retrieved from a study of beta chain features in type 1 diabetes. Germline lookup yields CDR1 MGHRA and CDR2 YSYEKL. Trimming cost V 3 bases and J 12 bases, with 9 bases left between them. The CDR3 totals 11 residues. Overall study findings and caveats: There was a moderate but significant shortening of TCRB CDR3s in all four CD4+ subsets of Type 1 diabetes patients. VDJ junctions from patients with type 1 diabetes contained fewer insertions and more deletions.

With respect to this clone: Antigen specificity is unknown.

The investigators reverse transcribed all of the isolated RNA, so they sequenced expressed TCRB transcripts. The assay was immunoSEQ multiplex PCR, and TCRdb's table has in-frame clones only and misses some. The data hold about 160,000 clones, with around 8.4% observed a single time. The V call is TRBV4-1, the J call TRBJ2-1; D not certain. Sequencing was done on a sample of central memory CD4+ T cells from blood. The TCR was taken from a woman aged 18-29 years with type 1 diabetes. CDR3 nucleotides: TGCGCCAGCAGCCACGAGACAAGGCAGTTCTTC. Residues: CASSHETRQFF.